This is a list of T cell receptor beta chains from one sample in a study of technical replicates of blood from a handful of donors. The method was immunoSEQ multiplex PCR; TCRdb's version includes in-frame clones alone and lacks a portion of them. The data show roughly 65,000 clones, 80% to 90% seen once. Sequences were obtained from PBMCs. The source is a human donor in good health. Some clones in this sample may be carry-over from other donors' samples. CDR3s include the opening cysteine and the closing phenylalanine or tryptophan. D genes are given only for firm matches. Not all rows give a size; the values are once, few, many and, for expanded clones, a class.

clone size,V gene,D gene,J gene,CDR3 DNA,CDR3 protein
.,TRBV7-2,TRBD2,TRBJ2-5,TGTGCCAGCAGCTTAGCGACTAGCGGGGGGCAAGAGACCCAGTACTTC,CASSLATSGGQETQYF
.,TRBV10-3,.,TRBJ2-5,TGTGCCACCCAGGGTGAAGAGACCCAGTACTTC,CATQGEETQYF
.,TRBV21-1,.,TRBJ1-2,TGTGCCAGCAGCAGGGAGGACGGGACAGGGGATGGCTACACCTTC,CASSREDGTGDGYTF
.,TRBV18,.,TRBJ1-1,TGTGCCAGCTCACCAACGAGGAGCCCCAACGATGAAGCTTTCTTT,CASSPTRSPNDEAFF
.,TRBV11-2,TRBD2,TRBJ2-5,TGTGCCAGCAGCGGAGGAACTAGCGGGGGGGCCTTGGAGACCCAGTACTTC,CASSGGTSGGALETQYF
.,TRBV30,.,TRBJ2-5,TGTGCCTGGAGTAATGGCAACCAAGAGACCCAGTACTTC,CAWSNGNQETQYF
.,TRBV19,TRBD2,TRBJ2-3,TGTGCCAGTAGTACTGGGACTAGCGGGAGGACAGATACGCAGTATTTT,CASSTGTSGRTDTQYF
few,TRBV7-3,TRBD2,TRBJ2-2,TGTGCCAGCAGTTCCCTAGCGGGAGGTTTAGGGGAGCTGTTTTTT,CASSSLAGGLGELFF
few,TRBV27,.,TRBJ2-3,TGTGCCAGCAGTCCCCAATGGGGAGAGAGCACAGATACGCAGTATTTT,CASSPQWGESTDTQYF
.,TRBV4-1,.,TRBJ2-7,TGCGCCAGCAGCCCCCGTACGGGGTTGTATGAGCAGTACTTC,CASSPRTGLYEQYF
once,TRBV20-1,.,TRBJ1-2,TGCAGTGCGAAATCGGGAAGTGGCTACACCTTC,CSAKSGSGYTF
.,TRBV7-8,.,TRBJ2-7,TGTGCCAGCAGCTTAGTTACCCGGGAAAGTTTCGGGTACGAGCAGTACTTC,CASSLVTRESFGYEQYF
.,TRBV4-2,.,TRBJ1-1,TGTGCCAGCAGCCCCCTCTCGAACACTGAAGCTTTCTTT,CASSPLSNTEAFF
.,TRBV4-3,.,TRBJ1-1,TGCGCCAGCAGCCAAGCACGGGGCACTGAAGCTTTCTTT,CASSQARGTEAFF
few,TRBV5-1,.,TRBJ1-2,TGCGCCAGCGGAGAAAACTATGGCTACACCTTC,CASGENYGYTF
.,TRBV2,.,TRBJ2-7,TGTGCCAGCAGGGACCCAGGACAACTCTACGAGCAGTACTTC,CASRDPGQLYEQYF
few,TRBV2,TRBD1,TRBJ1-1,TGTGCCAGCACTTTACTCCGGGACAGGGAAGCTTTCTTT,CASTLLRDREAFF
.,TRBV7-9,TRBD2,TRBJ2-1,TGTGCCAGCAGCTTATTCCCTAGCGGGGGGGCCGTTGAGCAGTTCTTC,CASSLFPSGGAVEQFF
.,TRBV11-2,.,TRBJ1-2,TGTGCCAGCAGCTTAGATATCGACAGTTACTATGGCTACACCTTC,CASSLDIDSYYGYTF
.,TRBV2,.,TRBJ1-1,TGTGCCAGCAGAGCAGGTTTGAACACTGAAGCTTTCTTT,CASRAGLNTEAFF
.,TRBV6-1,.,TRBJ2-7,TGTGCCAGCAGTGACCCGAGCAGGGTTGCCTACGAGCAGTACTTC,CASSDPSRVAYEQYF
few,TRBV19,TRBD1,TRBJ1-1,TGTGCCAGTAGTATAGGGGACAGCGAAGCTTTCTTT,CASSIGDSEAFF
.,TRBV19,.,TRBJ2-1,TGTGCCAGTACGGGTAGCGGAACATTTAGGGAGCAGTTCTTC,CASTGSGTFREQFF
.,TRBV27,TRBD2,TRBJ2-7,TGTGCCAGCAGTTTAGCGGGGGGTCCCTACGAGCAGTACTTC,CASSLAGGPYEQYF
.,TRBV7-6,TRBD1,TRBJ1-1,TGTGCCAGCAGCGCACCGGGACAGCCTCCAGCTTTCTTT,CASSAPGQPPAFF
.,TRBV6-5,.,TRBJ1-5,TGTGCCAGCAGTTATACGTGGCAGGGTGATTCGCCCCAGCATTTT,CASSYTWQGDSPQHF
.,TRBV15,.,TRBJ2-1,TGTGCCACCAGCAGAGATTGGGTCAGGGATGAGCAGTTCTTC,CATSRDWVRDEQFF
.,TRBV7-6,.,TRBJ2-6,TGTGCCAGCAGCTTAGAGGGGGGGGGCTTTGGGGCCAACGTCCTGACTTTC,CASSLEGGGFGANVLTF
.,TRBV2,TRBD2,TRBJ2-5,TGTGCCACCAAGGGGGGACTAGCGGGGAGGGCGGAGACCCAGTACTTC,CATKGGLAGRAETQYF
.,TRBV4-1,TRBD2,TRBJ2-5,TGCGCCAGCAGGCTCCTCGGACTAGCGGGAGAGACCCAGTACTTC,CASRLLGLAGETQYF
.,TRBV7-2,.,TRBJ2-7,TGTGCCAGCAGCTTAGCTAGTCGAACGAGGTCCGAGCAGTACTTC,CASSLASRTRSEQYF
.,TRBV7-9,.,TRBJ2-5,TGTGCCAGCAGCCAAGATCGGGAGACCCAGTACTTC,CASSQDRETQYF
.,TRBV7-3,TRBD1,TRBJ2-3,TGTGCCAGCAGCCCGGGACAGGGGGTAGATACGCAGTATTTT,CASSPGQGVDTQYF
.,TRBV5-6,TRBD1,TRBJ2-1,TGTGCCAGCAGCTACCGGGACAGGGGGAATGAGCAGTTCTTC,CASSYRDRGNEQFF
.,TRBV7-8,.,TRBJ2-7,TGTGCCAGCACCGTTCGGCAGGGAACGTGGTTGCAGTACTTC,CASTVRQGTWLQYF
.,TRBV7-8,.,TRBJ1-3,TGTGCCAGCAGCTTAGCGGGGGGGAACACCATATATTTT,CASSLAGGNTIYF
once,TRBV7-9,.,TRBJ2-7,TGTGCCAGCAGCTTAGGGGCCTTAGGGGTTGAGCAGTACTTC,CASSLGALGVEQYF
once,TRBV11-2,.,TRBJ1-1,TGTGCCAGCAGCTTATCCAACCGGGGGACTGAAGCTTTCTTT,CASSLSNRGTEAFF
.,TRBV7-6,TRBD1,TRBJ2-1,TGTGCCAGCAGCTCAAGACAGGGCAGGGGCAATGAGCAGTTCTTC,CASSSRQGRGNEQFF
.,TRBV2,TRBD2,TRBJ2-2,TGTGCCAGCTGTGGACTAGCGGGGGGTACGGGGGAGCTGTTTTTT,CASCGLAGGTGELFF
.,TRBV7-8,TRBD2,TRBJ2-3,TGTGCCAGCAGCTTGGTCCCGGGACTAGGAGATACGCAGTATTTT,CASSLVPGLGDTQYF
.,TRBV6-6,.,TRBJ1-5,TGTGCCAGCGGTGAGGTTCGGCCCCAGCATTTT,CASGEVRPQHF
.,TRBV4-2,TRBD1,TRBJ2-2,TGTGCCAGCGGACGTGAGGGGGCAAGTCCCGGGGAGCTGTTTTTT,CASGREGASPGELFF
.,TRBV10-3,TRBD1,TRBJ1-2,TGTGCCATCAGCGCAAGGACAGGGCCCAATTGGAGGACCTACACCTTC,CAISARTGPNWRTYTF
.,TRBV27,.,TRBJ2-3,TGTGCCAGCAGTTTACGCGGTACGCAGTATTTT,CASSLRGTQYF
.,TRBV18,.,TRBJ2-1,TGTGCCAGCTCACCACCGAAGGGGGATAGTAATGAGCAGTTCTTC,CASSPPKGDSNEQFF
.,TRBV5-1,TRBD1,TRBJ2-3,TGCGCCAGCAGCCGGACAGGAGATACGCAGTATTTT,CASSRTGDTQYF
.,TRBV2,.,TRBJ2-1,TGTGCCAGCAGTGCGGATCAGCGGACCTACAATGAGCAGTTCTTC,CASSADQRTYNEQFF
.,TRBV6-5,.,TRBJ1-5,TGTGCCAGCAGTCCAGACAGACGAATGAATCAGCCCCAGCATTTT,CASSPDRRMNQPQHF
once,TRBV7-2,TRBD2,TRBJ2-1,TGTGCCAGCAGCTTAGAATCTGGGCTAGCGGGAAACAATGAGCAGTTCTTC,CASSLESGLAGNNEQFF
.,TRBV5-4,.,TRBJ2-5,TGTGCCAGCAGCTTGTCGTTGGGGGGAGAGACCCAGTACTTC,CASSLSLGGETQYF
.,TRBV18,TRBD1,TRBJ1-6,TGTGCCAGCTCAACAGGGGCCCTTGTTAATTCACCCCTCCACTTT,CASSTGALVNSPLHF
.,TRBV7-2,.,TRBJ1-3,TGTGCCAGCAGCTTAGTGTACAGGCGGCAATCTGGAAACACCATATATTTT,CASSLVYRRQSGNTIYF